Following are 7 T cell receptor beta chains from one sample sequenced in a study of blood T cells in healthy people across ages. With a J-beta primer mix and a sample-barcoded 5' primer, a second PCR ran about 7 to 11 cycles. TCRdb used MiXCR to reprocess the 5' RACE reads, holding one entry per CDR3 protein. The profile shows about 400,000 distinct CDR3 sequences, roughly half of them singletons. Sample: blood. These receptors all come from a man aged 55 to 70 in good health.

This chain links TRBV30 with TRBJ1-2; D is ambiguous. Trimming left V 0 bases short and J 4 bases short, with 9 bases between. The CDR3 runs 13 residues. Germline-derived CDR1 and CDR2 are GTSNPN and SVGIG (reference sequence). The CDR3 here is CAWSVKAGYGYTF. The CDR3 region has the DNA TGTGCCTGGAGTGTAAAGGCGGGCTATGGCTACACCTTC.

This clonotype was observed a handful of times. This sequence joins TRBV5-4 and TRBJ2-5, with D unresolved. Trimming cost V 4 bases and J 5 bases, with 9 bases left between them. CDR3 length equals 12 residues. The germline gives CDR1 SGHNT, CDR2 YYREEE (reference sequence). CDR3 bases: TGTGCCAGCAGCATGCCCAAGGAGACCCAGTACTTC. This codes for CASSMPKETQYF.

This clonotype has just a few counts. J is TRBJ2-5 and V is TRBV28; D not certain. This CDR3 region has 16 residues. V lost 5 bases, J lost 2 bases, and 18 bases lay in between. Per the germline V gene, CDR1 is MDHEN and CDR2 is SYDVKM. Here the CDR3 DNA reads TGTGCCAGCAGTCCCATCGACTGGATAAGACAAGAGACCCAGTACTTC. Its translation: CASSPIDWIRQETQYF.

The chain joins TRBV12-3 or TRBV12-4 to TRBJ1-1; no clear D gene. Trimming left V 3 bases short and J 2 bases short, with 10 bases between. The CDR3 covers 14 residues. The CDR3 here is CASSFGTANTEAFF. The CDR3 DNA reads as TGTGCCAGCAGTTTTGGAACAGCTAACACTGAAGCTTTCTTT.

This chain links TRBV20-1 with TRBJ2-1; tentative D call: TRBD2 (5 bases). Trimming left V 6 bases short and J 7 bases short, with 19 bases between. Germline V gene sequence: CDR1 DFQATT, CDR2 SNEGSKA (reference sequence). CDR3 size: 14 residues. Here the CDR3 DNA reads TGCAGTGCCGGGGAGCGCGCGAAACGGAATGAGCAGTTCTTC. Residues: CSAGERAKRNEQFF.

This clonotype was detected only once. The chain couples TRBV5-1 to TRBJ2-5, with D perhaps given as TRBD1 or TRBD2 (5 bases each). The CDR3 is made up of 14 amino acids. Germline CDR1 reads SGHRS; CDR2 reads YFSETQ. V dropped 0 bases and J dropped 7 bases, with 13 bases sitting between them. CDR3 bases: TGCGCCAGCAGCTTGGCGGGACCCGAGGGGACCCAGTACTTC. Its translation is CASSLAGPEGTQYF.

A word on this clonotype: At one of its ends the junction is not consistent with the germline gene, which may arise from a read error. The chain couples TRBV20-1 to TRBJ2-6; unclear D gene. The CDR3 covers 15 residues. Per germline, CDR1 DFQATT and CDR2 SNEGSKA (reference sequence). The CDR3 here is CSAKVGWAGSNVLTF. The CDR3 nucleotides are TGCAGTGCTAAGGTGGGGTGGGCTGGGTCCAACGTCCTGACTTTC.